The T cell receptor beta chain under discussion was sequenced for a study of T-cell reconstitution after alpha-beta-depleted transplantation in children (dated by TCRdb to the mid-2010s). The study in broad terms: Using TCR repertoire profiling, the study quantitatively followed how T-cell immune reconstitution unfolded in children after TCRalphabeta/CD19-depleted allogeneic hematopoietic cell transplantation. What the work shows at the level of the full study, not this receptor alone: In some patients, the high TCRbeta diversity seen at day 60 was put down to recipient T cells and intrathymic progenitors that had survived conditioning. The frequencies of hyperexpanded clones fell over the following months, and after one year, T-cell counts and TCRbeta diversity were mostly attributed to newly produced T cells. The apparently early recovery of alphabetaT-cell counts about two months after transplant reportedly depended on only several hundred rapidly expanded clones that came from non-depleted graft cells.

A word on this clonotype: Its antigen specificity is not known. There are no base qualities to consult, and no much larger clone falls within one base.

Library creation used PCR. TCRdb lists the instrument as Illumina HiSeq 2500. Molecular barcoding was employed in the preparation of TCR libraries, with unique molecular identifiers being used to normalize TCRbeta repertoire quantification. TCRdb reran the public reads through fastp at Q25 and MiXCR, keeping productive beta chains. Each CDR3 protein appears once, grouped with its most common genes and DNA. This sample has hundreds of thousands of distinct CDR3 sequences in its table, and about an eighth of those were observed once. In total, the top ten clones hold over 2% of the sample. The treatment or condition tag for this specimen amounts to: allogeneic hematopoietic cell transplantation with graft depleted of TCRalphabeta T cells and CD19 B cells. TCRalphabeta/CD19-depleted allogeneic hematopoietic cell grafts were given to the transplant recipients, all of whom were children. This sequence originates from a male patient younger than 18 who had a stem cell transplant for acute myeloid leukemia, so the T cells may come from the graft donor. The sample here was PBMCs, mostly from graft donor cells, taken 360 days after TCRalphabeta/CD19-depleted stem cell transplant.

The nucleotide sequence is given as TGCGCCAGCAGCTCTCGACAGGGAGGGGTGGAGACCCAGTACTTC. The encoded protein is CASSSRQGGVETQYF. The receptor chain draws on TRBV5-1 and TRBJ2-5, with the D call perhaps TRBD1 or TRBD2, each one matching 7 bases. Counted from cysteine to phenylalanine, this CDR3 has 15 amino acids. CDR3 DNA is the only sequence kept; it has 45 bases, read in frame from the first base. As encoded in the germline V gene, CDR1 is SGHRS while CDR2 is YFSETQ. The V and J ends are trimmed by 3 bases and 5 bases, leaving 17 bases between them.